These T cell receptor beta chains were read from a single sample in a study of blood T cell repertoires in COVID-19. The assay was immunoSEQ multiplex PCR, and TCRdb's table has in-frame clones only and misses some. The sample records approximately 140,000 clones, approximately 86% being singletons. The sample consisted of peripheral blood. These receptors were collected from a woman aged 55-69 years with acute or convalescent COVID-19. Each CDR3 is given with its conserved first and last residue. The order of the fields is V gene, clone size, D gene, J gene, CDR3 protein, CDR3 DNA. A D gene is named only where the DNA matches it firmly. Where a row states a size, it is once, few, many or the class of an expanded clone; other rows omit it.

v_call: TRBV15; clone_size: .; d_call: .; j_call: TRBJ2-3; cdr3_aa: CATSSPLLGPGQYF; cdr3_nt: TGTGCCACCAGCTCCCCCTTGTTGGGGCCGGGGCAGTATTTT
v_call: TRBV5-5; clone_size: once; d_call: TRBD1; j_call: TRBJ1-6; cdr3_aa: CASSMGQGALNSPLHF; cdr3_nt: TGTGCCAGCAGCATGGGACAGGGGGCTCTTAATTCACCCCTCCACTTT
v_call: TRBV5-1; clone_size: .; d_call: .; j_call: TRBJ2-1; cdr3_aa: CASSNLNYNEQFF; cdr3_nt: TGCGCCAGCAGCAATCTTAACTACAATGAGCAGTTCTTC
v_call: TRBV4-2; clone_size: .; d_call: TRBD1; j_call: TRBJ2-2; cdr3_aa: CASSPRGGELFF; cdr3_nt: TGTGCCAGCAGCCCCAGGGGGGGGGAGCTGTTTTTT
v_call: TRBV7-9; clone_size: few; d_call: .; j_call: TRBJ1-5; cdr3_aa: CASSRESNQPQHF; cdr3_nt: TGTGCCAGCAGCCGAGAAAGCAATCAGCCCCAGCATTTT
v_call: TRBV9; clone_size: .; d_call: TRBD2; j_call: TRBJ2-5; cdr3_aa: CASSVSTSGGAETQYF; cdr3_nt: TGTGCCAGCAGCGTTTCGACTAGCGGGGGGGCCGAGACCCAGTACTTC
v_call: TRBV7-3; clone_size: .; d_call: .; j_call: TRBJ1-5; cdr3_aa: CASSPAGDSNQPQHF; cdr3_nt: TGTGCCAGCAGCCCCGCAGGGGATAGCAATCAGCCCCAGCATTTT
v_call: TRBV11-1; clone_size: .; d_call: TRBD2; j_call: TRBJ2-1; cdr3_aa: CASSSSGGGFNEQFF; cdr3_nt: TGTGCCAGCAGCTCTAGCGGGGGGGGTTTCAATGAGCAGTTCTTC
v_call: TRBV7-3; clone_size: .; d_call: .; j_call: TRBJ1-6; cdr3_aa: CASSLTGRGNSPLHF; cdr3_nt: TGTGCCAGCAGCTTAACGGGGCGGGGGAATTCACCCCTCCACTTT
v_call: TRBV4-3; clone_size: .; d_call: .; j_call: TRBJ1-1; cdr3_aa: CASSQDITQDTEAFF; cdr3_nt: TGCGCCAGCAGCCAAGATATCACGCAGGACACTGAAGCTTTCTTT